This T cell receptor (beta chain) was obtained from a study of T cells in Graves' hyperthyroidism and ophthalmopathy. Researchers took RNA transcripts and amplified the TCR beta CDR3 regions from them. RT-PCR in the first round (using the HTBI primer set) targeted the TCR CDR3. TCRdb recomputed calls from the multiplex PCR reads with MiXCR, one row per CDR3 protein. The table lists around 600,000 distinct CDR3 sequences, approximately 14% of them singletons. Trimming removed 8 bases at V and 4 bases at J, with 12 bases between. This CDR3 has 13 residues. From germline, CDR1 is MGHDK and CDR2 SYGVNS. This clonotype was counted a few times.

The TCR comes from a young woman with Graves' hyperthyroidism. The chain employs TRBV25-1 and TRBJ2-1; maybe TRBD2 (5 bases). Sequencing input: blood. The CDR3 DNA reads TGTGCCAGCGGGTGGACTGATTACAATGAGCAGTTCTTC. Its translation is CASGWTDYNEQFF.